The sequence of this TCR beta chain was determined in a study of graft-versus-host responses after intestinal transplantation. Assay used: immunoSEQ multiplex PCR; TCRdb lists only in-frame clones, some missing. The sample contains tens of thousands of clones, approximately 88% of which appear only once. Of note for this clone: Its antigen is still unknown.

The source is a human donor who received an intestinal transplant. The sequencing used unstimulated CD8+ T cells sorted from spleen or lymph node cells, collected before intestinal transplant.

The CDR3 sequence is CASGPGTVSQILHEQYF. Written as DNA, the CDR3 is TGCGCCAGCGGTCCCGGGACAGTATCTCAAATTCTCCACGAGCAGTACTTC. The chain recombines TRBV23-1 with TRBJ2-7, with 7 nucleotides matching TRBD1. TRBV23-1 is known as an ORF, though its function is uncertain. With V trimmed by 8 bases and J by 5 bases, 21 bases remained unmatched. The CDR3 is made up of 17 amino acids.